The clone carrying this T cell receptor beta chain was observed many times. TCRdb re-analysed the 5' RACE reads in MiXCR, keeping a single row per CDR3 protein. This table holds about 360,000 distinct CDR3 sequences, under 15% found once. The V end lost 5 bases, the J end lost 0 bases, and 14 bases lay between the germline ends. The CDR3 covers 16 residues. This entry is derived from a study of CD8 T cells in ankylosing spondylitis. V gene TRBV12-3 or TRBV12-4 combines with J gene TRBJ2-1, with D perhaps TRBD1 (5 bases). Source material: blood, either unsorted or a sorted T cell fraction (not recorded which). This receptor was taken from a male donor with ankylosing spondylitis or in good health (not recorded which). This CDR3 reads CASSGAKAISYNEQFF. DNA for the CDR3: TGTGCCAGCAGTGGGGCCAAGGCCATCTCCTACAATGAGCAGTTCTTC.